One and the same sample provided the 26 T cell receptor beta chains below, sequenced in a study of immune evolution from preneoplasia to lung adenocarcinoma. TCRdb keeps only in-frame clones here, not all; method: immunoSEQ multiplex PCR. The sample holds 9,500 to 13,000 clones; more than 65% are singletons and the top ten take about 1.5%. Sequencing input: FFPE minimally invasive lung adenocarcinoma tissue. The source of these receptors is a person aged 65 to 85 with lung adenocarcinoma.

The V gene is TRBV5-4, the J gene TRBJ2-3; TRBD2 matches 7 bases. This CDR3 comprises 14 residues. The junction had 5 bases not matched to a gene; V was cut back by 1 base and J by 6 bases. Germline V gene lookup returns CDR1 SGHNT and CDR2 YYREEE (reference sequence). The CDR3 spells CASSLSSGGDTQYF. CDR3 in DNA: TGTGCCAGCAGCTTGTCTAGCGGAGGGGATACGCAGTATTTT.

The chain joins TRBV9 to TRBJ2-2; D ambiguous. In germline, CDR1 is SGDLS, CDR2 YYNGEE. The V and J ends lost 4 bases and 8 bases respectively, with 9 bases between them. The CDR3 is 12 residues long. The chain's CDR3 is CASSPPVGELFF. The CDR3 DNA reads TGTGCCAGCAGCCCTCCGGTAGGGGAGCTGTTTTTT.

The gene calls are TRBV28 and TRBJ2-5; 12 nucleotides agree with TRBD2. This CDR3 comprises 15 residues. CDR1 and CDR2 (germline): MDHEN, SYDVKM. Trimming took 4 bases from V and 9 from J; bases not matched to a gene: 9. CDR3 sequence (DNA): TGTGCCAGCAGTTCTAGACTAGCGGGGGTATGGGCCCAGTACTTC. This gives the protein CASSSRLAGVWAQYF.

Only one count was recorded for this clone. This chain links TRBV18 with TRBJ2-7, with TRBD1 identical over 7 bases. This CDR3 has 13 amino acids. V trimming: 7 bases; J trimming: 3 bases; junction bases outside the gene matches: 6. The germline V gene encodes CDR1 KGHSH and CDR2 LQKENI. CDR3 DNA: TGTGCCAGCTTAGGGGACAGCAACTACGAGCAGTACTTC. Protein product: CASLGDSNYEQYF. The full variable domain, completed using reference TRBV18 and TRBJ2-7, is NAGVMQNPRHLVRRRGQEARLRCSPMKGHSHVYWYRQLPEEGLKFMVYLQKENIIDESGMPKERFSAEFPKEGPSILRIQQVVRGDSAAYFCASLGDSNYEQYFGPGTRLTVT.

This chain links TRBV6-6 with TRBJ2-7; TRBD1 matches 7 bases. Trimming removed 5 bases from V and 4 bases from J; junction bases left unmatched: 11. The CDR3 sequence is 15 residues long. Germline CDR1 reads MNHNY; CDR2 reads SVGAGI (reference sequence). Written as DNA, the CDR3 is TGTGCCAGCAGTCGGCGAAATACAGGGGAGTACGAGCAGTACTTC. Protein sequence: CASSRRNTGEYEQYF.

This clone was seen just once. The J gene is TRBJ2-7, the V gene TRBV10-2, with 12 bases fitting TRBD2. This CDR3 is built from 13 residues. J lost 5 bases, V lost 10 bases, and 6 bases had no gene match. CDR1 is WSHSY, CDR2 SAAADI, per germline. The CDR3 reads CATGLAGPNEQYF. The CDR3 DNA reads TGCGCCACCGGACTAGCGGGGCCCAACGAGCAGTACTTC.

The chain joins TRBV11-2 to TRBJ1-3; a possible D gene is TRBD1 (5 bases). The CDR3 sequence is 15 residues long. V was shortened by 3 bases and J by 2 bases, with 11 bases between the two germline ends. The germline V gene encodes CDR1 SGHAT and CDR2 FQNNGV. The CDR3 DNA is TGTGCCAGCAGCTTGGGGGATTTGCCTGGAAACACCATATATTTT. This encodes CASSLGDLPGNTIYF.

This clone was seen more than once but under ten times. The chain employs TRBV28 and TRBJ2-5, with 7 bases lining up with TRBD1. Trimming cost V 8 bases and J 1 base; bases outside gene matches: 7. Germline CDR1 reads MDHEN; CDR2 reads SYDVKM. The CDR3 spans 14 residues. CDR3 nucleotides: TGTGCCAGCGGCCCAGGACAGGCCCAAGAGACCCAGTACTTC. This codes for CASGPGQAQETQYF.

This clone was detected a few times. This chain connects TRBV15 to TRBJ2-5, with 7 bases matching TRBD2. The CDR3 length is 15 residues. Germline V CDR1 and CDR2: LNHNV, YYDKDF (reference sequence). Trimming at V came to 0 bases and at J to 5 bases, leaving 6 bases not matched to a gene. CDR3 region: CATSRDPGGRETQYF. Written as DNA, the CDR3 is TGTGCCACCAGCAGAGATCCGGGAGGCCGGGAGACCCAGTACTTC. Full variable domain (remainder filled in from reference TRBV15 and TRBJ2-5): DAMVIQNPRYQVTQFGKPVTLSCSQTLNHNVMYWYQQKSSQAPKLLFHYYDKDFNNEADTPDNFQSRRPNTSFCFLDIRSPGLGDTAMYLCATSRDPGGRETQYFGPGTRLLVL.

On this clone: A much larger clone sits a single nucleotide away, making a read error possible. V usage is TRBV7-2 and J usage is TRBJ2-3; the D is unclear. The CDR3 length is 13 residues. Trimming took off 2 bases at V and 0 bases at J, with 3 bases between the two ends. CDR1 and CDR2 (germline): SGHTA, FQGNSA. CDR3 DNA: TGTGCCAGCAGCTTACCCAGCACAGATACGCAGTATTTT. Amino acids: CASSLPSTDTQYF.

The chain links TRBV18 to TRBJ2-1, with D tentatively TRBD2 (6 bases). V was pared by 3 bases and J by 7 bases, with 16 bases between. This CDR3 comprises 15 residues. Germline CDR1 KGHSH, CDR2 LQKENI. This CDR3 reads CASSPEGTRLNEQFF. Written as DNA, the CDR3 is TGTGCCAGCTCACCTGAGGGGACTCGTTTGAATGAGCAGTTCTTC.

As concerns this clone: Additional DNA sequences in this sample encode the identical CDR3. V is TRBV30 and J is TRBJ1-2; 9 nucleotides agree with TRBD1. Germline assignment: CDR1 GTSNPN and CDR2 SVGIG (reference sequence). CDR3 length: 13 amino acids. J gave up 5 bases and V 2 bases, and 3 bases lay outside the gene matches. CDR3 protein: CAWSLDRGYGYTF. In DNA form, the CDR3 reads TGTGCCTGGAGTTTGGACAGGGGATATGGCTACACCTTC.

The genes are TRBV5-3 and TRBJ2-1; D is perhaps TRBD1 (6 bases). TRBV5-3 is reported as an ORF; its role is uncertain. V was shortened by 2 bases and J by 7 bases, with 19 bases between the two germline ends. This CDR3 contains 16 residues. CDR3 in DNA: TGTGCCAGAAGCTTAGTTCAGGACAGAAAAACAAATGAGCAGTTCTTC. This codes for CARSLVQDRKTNEQFF.

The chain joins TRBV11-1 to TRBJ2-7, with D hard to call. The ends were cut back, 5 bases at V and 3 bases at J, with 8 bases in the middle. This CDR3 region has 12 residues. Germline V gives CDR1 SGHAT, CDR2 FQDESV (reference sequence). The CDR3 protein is CASSALDYEQYF. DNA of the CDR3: TGTGCCAGCAGCGCCCTCGACTACGAGCAGTACTTC.

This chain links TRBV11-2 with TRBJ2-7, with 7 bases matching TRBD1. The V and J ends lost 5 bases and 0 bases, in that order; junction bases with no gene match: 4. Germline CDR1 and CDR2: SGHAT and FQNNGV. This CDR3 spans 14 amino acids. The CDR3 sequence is CASSPDRSSYEQYF. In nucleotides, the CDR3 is TGTGCCAGCAGCCCGGACAGGAGCTCCTACGAGCAGTACTTC.

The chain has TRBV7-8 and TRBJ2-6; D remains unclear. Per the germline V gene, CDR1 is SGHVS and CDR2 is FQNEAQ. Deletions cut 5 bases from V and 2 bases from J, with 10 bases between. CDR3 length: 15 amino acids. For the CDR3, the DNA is TGTGCCAGCAGCCTGACGGAGACTGGGGCCAACGTCCTGACTTTC. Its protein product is CASSLTETGANVLTF.

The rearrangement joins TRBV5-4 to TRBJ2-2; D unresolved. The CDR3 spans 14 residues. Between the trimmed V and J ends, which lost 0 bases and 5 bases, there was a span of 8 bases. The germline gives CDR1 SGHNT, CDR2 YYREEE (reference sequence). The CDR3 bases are TGTGCCAGCAGCTTGGGGCTGGAGACCGGGGAGCTGTTTTTT. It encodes CASSLGLETGELFF.

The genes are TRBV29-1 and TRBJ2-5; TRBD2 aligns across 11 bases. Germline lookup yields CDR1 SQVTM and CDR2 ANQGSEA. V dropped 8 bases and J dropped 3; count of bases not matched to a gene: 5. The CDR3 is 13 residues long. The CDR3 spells CSLQTSGKETQYF. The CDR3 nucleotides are TGCAGCCTACAGACTAGCGGGAAAGAGACCCAGTACTTC.

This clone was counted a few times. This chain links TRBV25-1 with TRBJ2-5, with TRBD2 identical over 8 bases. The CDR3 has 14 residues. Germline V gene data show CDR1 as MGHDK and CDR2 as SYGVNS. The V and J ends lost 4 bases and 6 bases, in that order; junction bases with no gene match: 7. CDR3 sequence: CASSGPWTSQTQYF. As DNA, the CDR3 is TGTGCCAGCAGTGGCCCTTGGACTAGCCAGACCCAGTACTTC. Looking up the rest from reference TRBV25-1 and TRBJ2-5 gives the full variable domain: EADIYQTPRYLVIGTGKKITLECSQTMGHDKMYWYQQDPGMELHLIHYSYGVNSTEKGDLSSESTVSRIRTEHFPLTLESARPSHTSQYLCASSGPWTSQTQYFGPGTRLLVL.

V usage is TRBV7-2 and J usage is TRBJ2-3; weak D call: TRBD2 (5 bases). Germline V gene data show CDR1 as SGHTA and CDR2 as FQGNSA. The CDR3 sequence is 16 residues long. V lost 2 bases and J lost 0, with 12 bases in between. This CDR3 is CASSLNAAASTDTQYF. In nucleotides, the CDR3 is TGTGCCAGCAGCTTAAATGCAGCGGCAAGCACAGATACGCAGTATTTT.

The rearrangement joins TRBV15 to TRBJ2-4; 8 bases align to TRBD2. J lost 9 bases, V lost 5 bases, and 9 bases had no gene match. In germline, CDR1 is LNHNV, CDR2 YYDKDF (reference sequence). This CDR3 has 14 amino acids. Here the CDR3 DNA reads TGTGCCACCAGCCCCACGGGGGCGGGAGGCATTCAGTACTTC. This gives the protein CATSPTGAGGIQYF.

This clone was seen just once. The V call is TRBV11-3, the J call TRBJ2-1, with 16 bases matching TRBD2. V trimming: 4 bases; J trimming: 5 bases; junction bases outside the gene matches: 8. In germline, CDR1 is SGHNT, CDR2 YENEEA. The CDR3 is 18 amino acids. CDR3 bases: TGTGCCAGCAGCTCGGGACTAGCGGGAGGGCCAGAGAACAATGAGCAGTTCTTC. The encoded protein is CASSSGLAGGPENNEQFF.

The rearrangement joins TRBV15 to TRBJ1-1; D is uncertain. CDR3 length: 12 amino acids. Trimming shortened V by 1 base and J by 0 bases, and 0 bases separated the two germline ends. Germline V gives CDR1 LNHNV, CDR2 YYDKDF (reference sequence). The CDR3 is CATSRVNTEAFF. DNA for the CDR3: TGTGCCACCAGCAGAGTGAACACTGAAGCTTTCTTT.

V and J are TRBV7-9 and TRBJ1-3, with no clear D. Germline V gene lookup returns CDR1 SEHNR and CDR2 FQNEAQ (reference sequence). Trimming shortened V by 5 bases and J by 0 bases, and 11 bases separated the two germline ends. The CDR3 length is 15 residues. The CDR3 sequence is CASSPDGYSGNTIYF. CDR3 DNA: TGTGCCAGCAGCCCGGACGGATACTCTGGAAACACCATATATTTT.

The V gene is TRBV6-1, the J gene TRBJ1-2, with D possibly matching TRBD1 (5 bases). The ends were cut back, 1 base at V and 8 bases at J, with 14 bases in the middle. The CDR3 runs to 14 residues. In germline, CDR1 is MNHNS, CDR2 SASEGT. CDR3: CASSEDGGVGGYTF. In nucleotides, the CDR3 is TGTGCCAGCAGTGAAGATGGAGGGGTTGGCGGCTACACCTTC.

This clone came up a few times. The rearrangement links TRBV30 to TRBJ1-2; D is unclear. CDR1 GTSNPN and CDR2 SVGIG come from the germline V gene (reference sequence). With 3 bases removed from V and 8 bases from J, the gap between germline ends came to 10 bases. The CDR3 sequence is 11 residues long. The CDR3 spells CAWSRVGGYTF. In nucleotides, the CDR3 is TGTGCCTGGAGCCGGGTGGGGGGCTACACCTTC.